This T cell receptor (beta chain) was profiled in a study of response to subunit inactivated influenza vaccine. Study-level results: Few additional T cells are recruited per seasonal influenza vaccination, authors suggested.

Concerning this clonotype: No antigen is known for it.

TCRdb reanalysed the RT-PCR reads using MiXCR and keeps one entry per CDR3 protein. The sample lists fewer than 550,000 distinct CDR3 sequences, roughly 23% occurring once. CDR1 and CDR2 (germline): SGHNT, YENEEA. This CDR3 comprises 12 residues. Trimming cost V 5 bases and J 7 bases; bases outside gene matches: 4. This TCR came from a man in his forties or fifties who received an inactivated influenza vaccine. The material was CD4+ T cells sorted from PBMCs, obtained 5 days after vaccination. V usage is TRBV11-3 and J usage is TRBJ1-1, with TRBD1 identical over 7 bases. The chain's CDR3 is CASSLGTDEAFF. The CDR3 region has the DNA TGTGCCAGCAGCCTAGGGACAGATGAAGCTTTCTTT.